What follows describes a single T cell receptor (beta chain). This clonotype was counted many times. Its antigen has not been determined. Per-base quality was not reported, and no clone a single base away is much larger than it. These data originate in a study of T-cell reconstitution after alpha-beta-depleted transplantation in children listed by TCRdb under 2016. In terms of the full investigation: T-cell immune reconstitution after TCRalphabeta/CD19-depleted allogeneic hematopoietic cell transplantation in children was quantitatively tracked in the study by means of TCR repertoire profiling. Study-wide findings and limitations: The apparently early alphabetaT-cell count recovery about two months after transplant was reportedly dependent on only several hundred rapidly expanded clones derived from non-depleted graft cells. In some patients, high TCRbeta diversity at day 60 was attributed to recipient T cells and intrathymic progenitors that had survived conditioning. The frequencies of hyperexpanded clones fell over the following months, and after one year, T-cell counts and TCRbeta diversity were mostly attributed to newly produced T cells.

The library relied on PCR. Sequenced using an Illumina HiSeq 2500. TCR library preparation used molecular barcoding, with unique molecular identifiers applied to normalize quantification of the TCRbeta repertoire. TCRdb reprocessing: public reads trimmed at Q25 with fastp, clones called with MiXCR, in-frame beta chains kept. Identical CDR3 proteins give one entry, which carries the most common genes and DNA. In this sample the table shows roughly 500,000 distinct CDR3 sequences, roughly a tenth of which occur a single time. The ten most abundant clones make up about 2.1% of the sample. The CDR3 starts with the cysteine, ends with the phenylalanine, and has 13 residues. Only CDR3 DNA is held: 39 bases, read in frame from base 1. Trimming removed 2 bases from V and 5 bases from J, leaving 9 bases between the germline ends. CDR1 and CDR2 (SQVTM, ANQGSEA) derive from the germline V gene. The meaning of the sample's treatment or condition label: allogeneic hematopoietic cell transplantation with graft depleted of TCRalphabeta T cells and CD19 B cells. Transplant recipients were children who received TCRalphabeta/CD19-depleted allogeneic hematopoietic cell grafts.

The rearrangement joined TRBV29-1 to TRBJ2-2, with a tentative D gene TRBD2 over 5 matching bases. The material was PBMCs, obtained before TCRalphabeta/CD19-depleted stem cell transplant. This TCR was recovered from a child aged 2 to 9 with inherited bone marrow failure, due to receive a stem cell transplant. The CDR3 in this case is CSVEWSGTGELFF. In nucleotide form, the sequence is TGCAGCGTTGAATGGTCGGGGACCGGGGAGCTGTTTTTT.